This T cell receptor beta chain was sequenced during a study of T-cell reconstitution after alpha-beta-depleted transplantation in children. This clonotype was counted at least ten times. Unique molecular identifiers were incorporated into the prepared TCRbeta library. TCRdb re-called the PCR reads through MiXCR, storing one row per CDR3 protein. The profile shows 3,500 to 5,500 distinct CDR3 sequences, 9.5% to 15% of them singletons. Germline loops: CDR1 LGHDT, CDR2 YNNKEL (reference sequence). Trimming stripped 2 bases from V and 1 base from J, with 11 bases between. CDR3 length: 15 residues. The chain couples TRBV3-1 to TRBJ1-1, with TRBD1 as a possible D gene (5 bases). This clonotype was sampled from a male patient aged 2-15 years who had a stem cell transplant for acute lymphoblastic leukemia, so the T cells may come from the graft donor. Here the sequenced sample was PBMCs, mostly from graft donor cells, taken 60 days after TCRalphabeta/CD19-depleted stem cell transplant. The CDR3 spells CASSQFQGTNTEAFF. For the CDR3, the DNA is TGTGCCAGCAGCCAATTCCAGGGCACGAACACTGAAGCTTTCTTT. The variable domain in full, with the rest retrieved from reference TRBV3-1 and TRBJ1-1, is DTAVSQTPKYLVTQMGNDKSIKCEQNLGHDTMYWYKQDSKKFLKIMFSYNNKELIINETVPNRFSPKSPDKAHLNLHINSLELGDSAVYFCASSQFQGTNTEAFFGQGTRLTVV.